These T cell receptor beta chains were read from a single sample in a study of blood T cell repertoires in COVID-19. TCRdb's table, derived via immunoSEQ multiplex PCR, lists solely in-frame clones and lacks some. The sample carries around 30,000 clones, around 83% recorded once. Input material: peripheral blood. The receptors were gathered from a human donor in a cohort sampled during active COVID-19. Both conserved end residues are part of each CDR3. Fields, in order: V gene, D gene, clone size, J gene, CDR3 DNA, CDR3 protein. A D gene is named only where the DNA matches it firmly. Only some rows state a clone size, as once, few, many or a class for expanded clones.

TRBV7-6	TRBD2	once	TRBJ2-7	TGTGCCAGCAGCTTACATACTCCGGGACTAGCGGAGCAGTACTTC	CASSLHTPGLAEQYF
TRBV7-9	TRBD1	-	TRBJ1-1	TGTGCCAGCAGCGCGAATCCAGGGGGCTATAGCACTGAAGCTTTCTTT	CASSANPGGYSTEAFF
TRBV6-5	TRBD2	few	TRBJ2-7	TGTGCCAGCAGTTCTGGTAGCGGGAGTATAGTCGTCGAGCAGTACTTC	CASSSGSGSIVVEQYF
TRBV7-6	TRBD2	few	TRBJ2-1	TGTGCCAGCAGCTTATCTACGGGGACTAGCGGTAACTACAATGAGCAGTTCTTC	CASSLSTGTSGNYNEQFF
TRBV10-3	TRBD2	-	TRBJ2-3	TGTGCCTCCGGGACGGGGGGGAGCACAGATACGCAGTATTTT	CASGTGGSTDTQYF
TRBV5-4	-	-	TRBJ2-7	TGTGCCAGCAGCTTGTTGGACACCTTTAACGAGCAGTACTTC	CASSLLDTFNEQYF
TRBV28	TRBD2	-	TRBJ2-3	TGTGCCAGCAGTTCCTCTAGCGGGAGGGCGAGGGGCACAGATACGCAGTATTTT	CASSSSSGRARGTDTQYF
TRBV9	-	-	TRBJ2-2	TGTGCCAGCAGCGTAGCCCCGGGACTTGACACCGGGGAGCTGTTTTTT	CASSVAPGLDTGELFF
TRBV6-5	-	-	TRBJ2-3	TGTGCCAGCAGGGAGGGGTACTACACAGATACGCAGTATTTT	CASREGYYTDTQYF
TRBV7-6	TRBD1	-	TRBJ1-5	TGTGCCAGCAGCCCGACAGGGGATCATTATCAGCCCCAGCATTTT	CASSPTGDHYQPQHF
TRBV5-1	TRBD1	-	TRBJ2-1	TGCGCCAGCAGCTCTCCCCCCCAGGGGGTCTACAATGAGCAGTTCTTC	CASSSPPQGVYNEQFF
TRBV7-3	TRBD2	once	TRBJ2-7	TGTGCCAGCAGCCCGACTAGCGGGAAATCCGAGCAGTACTTC	CASSPTSGKSEQYF
TRBV18	-	-	TRBJ2-7	TGTGCCAGCTCGCGGACAGTCTCCTACGAGCAGTACTTC	CASSRTVSYEQYF
TRBV12-3/TRBV12-4	-	-	TRBJ1-1	TGTGCCAGCACCAACATGAACACTGAAGCTTTCTTT	CASTNMNTEAFF
TRBV4-1	-	once	TRBJ2-1	TGCGCCAGCAGCCAAGATTGGCTAGGTTACAATGAGCAGTTCTTC	CASSQDWLGYNEQFF
TRBV5-1	TRBD1	-	TRBJ2-7	TGCGCCAGCAGCTGGACAGGGAACTCCTACGAGCAGTACTTC	CASSWTGNSYEQYF
TRBV10-2	TRBD2	-	TRBJ2-1	TGCGCCAGCAGGGACAGCGGGGGATACAATGAGCAGTTCTTC	CASRDSGGYNEQFF
TRBV28	TRBD1	-	TRBJ2-7	TGTGCCAGCTCGAAACGGGACAGGGGGCCCCATGGGCAGTACTTC	CASSKRDRGPHGQYF
TRBV5-4	TRBD2	-	TRBJ2-3	TGTGCCAGCAGCCTCCTGGGACTAGCGGGGGCTAGCACAGATACGCAGTATTTT	CASSLLGLAGASTDTQYF
TRBV4-1	-	-	TRBJ1-2	TGCGCCAGCAGCCAAGATAGTGGCAGGGCATATGGCTACACCTTC	CASSQDSGRAYGYTF
TRBV19	TRBD1	-	TRBJ1-2	TGTGCCAGTAGTATGCGTGTAGGGACAGCCGATGGCTACACCTTC	CASSMRVGTADGYTF
TRBV2	-	-	TRBJ2-5	TGTGCCAGCAGCGCCGGAACGCGGGCGGAGACCCAGTACTTC	CASSAGTRAETQYF
TRBV27	-	-	TRBJ1-1	TGTGCCAGCAGTTTAGTGACAGGAGTCGAAGCTTTCTTT	CASSLVTGVEAFF
TRBV7-9	-	-	TRBJ2-3	TGTGCCAGCAGCTTAGCCCGTTTCCAGGGAGATACGCAGTATTTT	CASSLARFQGDTQYF
TRBV2	TRBD2	-	TRBJ2-2	TGTGCCAGCAGTCCGGGACTAGCGGGAATCGGGGAGCTGTTTTTT	CASSPGLAGIGELFF
TRBV5-6	-	once	TRBJ2-1	TGTGCCAGCAGCTACCCCGGACAGCTGGATGAGCAGTTCTTC	CASSYPGQLDEQFF
TRBV7-9	-	-	TRBJ2-7	TGTGCCAGCAGCCCGTGGGGGGACGAGCAGTACTTC	CASSPWGDEQYF
TRBV2	TRBD1	-	TRBJ1-5	TGTGCCAGCAGTGCGACAGGGGGAAATCAGCCCCAGCATTTT	CASSATGGNQPQHF
TRBV30	-	-	TRBJ2-3	TGTGCCTGGGTTGAGATCCCTGGCACAGATACGCAGTATTTT	CAWVEIPGTDTQYF
TRBV12-5	-	-	TRBJ2-7	TGTGCTAGTGGTCCTGCCCAGGGGGGAGTTCGGGAGCAGTACTTC	CASGPAQGGVREQYF
TRBV4-3	TRBD1	-	TRBJ2-3	TGCGCCAGCAGCCAAGAGTGGGCCCGGACAGGGATAACAGATACGCAGTATTTT	CASSQEWARTGITDTQYF
TRBV27	-	-	TRBJ1-5	TGTGCCAGCAGTGGGCGAAGATATAGCAATCAGCCCCAGCATTTT	CASSGRRYSNQPQHF
TRBV4-2	TRBD2	-	TRBJ2-1	TGTGCCAGCAGCCAAGAGGGGGCTAGCGGGGGGAATGCCCGTGAGCAGTTCTTC	CASSQEGASGGNAREQFF
TRBV4-3	TRBD1	-	TRBJ1-6	TGCGCCAGCAGCCAGATCAGGGGGTCGAATTCACCCCTCCACTTT	CASSQIRGSNSPLHF
TRBV12-3/TRBV12-4	-	-	TRBJ1-6	TGTGCCAGCAGCCCGGGTCAGTATTCACCCCTCCACTTT	CASSPGQYSPLHF